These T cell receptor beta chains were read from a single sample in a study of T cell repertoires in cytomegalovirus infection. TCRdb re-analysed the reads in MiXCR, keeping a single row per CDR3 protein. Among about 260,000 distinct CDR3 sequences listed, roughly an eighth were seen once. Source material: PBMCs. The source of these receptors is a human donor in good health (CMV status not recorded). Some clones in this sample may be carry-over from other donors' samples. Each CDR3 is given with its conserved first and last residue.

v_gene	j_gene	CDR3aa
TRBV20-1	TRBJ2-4	CSALPGLAKNIQYF
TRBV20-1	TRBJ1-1	CSADEGGNTEAFF
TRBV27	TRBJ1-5	CASSSGTGSDQPQHF
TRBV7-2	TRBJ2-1	CASSSSEDSRQFF
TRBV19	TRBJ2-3	CASSSSGSGGDTQYF
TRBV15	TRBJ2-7	CATSREGGLAAREQYF
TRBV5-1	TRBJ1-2	CASSLEQTSYGYTF
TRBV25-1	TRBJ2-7	CASSEWDFSYEQYF
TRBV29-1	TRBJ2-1	CSVVGTSGGATYNEQFF
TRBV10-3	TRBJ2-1	CATLAGGLEYNGNEQFF
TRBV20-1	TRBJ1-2	CSASWQHSNYGYTF
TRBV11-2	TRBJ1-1	CASSLYTGPLNTEAFF
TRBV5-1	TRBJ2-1	CASSLVAGVRNEQFF
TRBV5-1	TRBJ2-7	CASSADSGSSYEQYF
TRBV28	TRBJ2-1	CASSEPGFSYNEQFF
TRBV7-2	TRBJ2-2	CASSLEGAVTGELFF
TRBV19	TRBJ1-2	CASTDSDGGSYGYTF
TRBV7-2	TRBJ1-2	CASSPSGLPTGGYTF
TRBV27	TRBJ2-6	CASRPQGLGGANVLTF
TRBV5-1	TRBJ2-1	CASTWALAGGYNEQFF
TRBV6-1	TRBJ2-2	CASSAGVNTGELFF
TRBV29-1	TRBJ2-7	CSVLSRTSGGYEQYF
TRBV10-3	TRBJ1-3	CAIMNSGNTIYF
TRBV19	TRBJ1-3	CASSPGTGAGNTIYF
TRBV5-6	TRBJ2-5	CASSLVKGRRETQYF
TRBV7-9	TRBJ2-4	CASSSPVGNIQYF
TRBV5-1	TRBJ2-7	CASSSGLLTYEQYF
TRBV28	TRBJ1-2	CASTPPGRRGYTF
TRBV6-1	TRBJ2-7	CASRETGGVEQYF
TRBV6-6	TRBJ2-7	CASSEGTSPDEQYF
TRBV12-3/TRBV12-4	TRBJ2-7	CASSPTLAGGGYEQYF
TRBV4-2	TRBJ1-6	CASSQEGAGAANSPLHF
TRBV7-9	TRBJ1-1	CASSPQGGTTSTEAFF
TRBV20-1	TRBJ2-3	CSARDRVRGADTQYF
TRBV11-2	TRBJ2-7	CASSLSGGSYEQYF
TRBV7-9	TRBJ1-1	CASSVRGPDTEAFF
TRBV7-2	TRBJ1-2	CASSLGLGEPHGYTF
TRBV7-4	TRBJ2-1	CASSLRTGEGTTYNEQFF
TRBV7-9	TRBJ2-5	CASSLTSGKETQYF
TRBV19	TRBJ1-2	CASSGGQPNYGYTF
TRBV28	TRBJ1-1	CATQNLMNTEAFF
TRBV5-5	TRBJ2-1	CASSLAGGSSGYNEQFF
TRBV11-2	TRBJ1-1	CASSLVAANTEAFF
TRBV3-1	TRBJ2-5	CASSQAGETQYF
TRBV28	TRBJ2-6	CASSRDRGAALRANVLTF
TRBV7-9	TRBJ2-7	CASSLSNEQYF